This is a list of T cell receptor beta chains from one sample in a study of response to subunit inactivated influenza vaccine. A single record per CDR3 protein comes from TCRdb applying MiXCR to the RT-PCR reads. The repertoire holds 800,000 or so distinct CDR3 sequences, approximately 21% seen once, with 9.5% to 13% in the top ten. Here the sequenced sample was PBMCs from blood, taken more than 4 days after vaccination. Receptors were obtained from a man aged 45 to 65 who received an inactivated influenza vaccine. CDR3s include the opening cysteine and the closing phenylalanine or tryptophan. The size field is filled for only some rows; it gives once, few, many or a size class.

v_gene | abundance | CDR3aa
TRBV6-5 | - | CASSYGHHEQYF
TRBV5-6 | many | CASSTGREAFF
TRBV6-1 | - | CASKSQGPRSPLHF
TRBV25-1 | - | CASSVQDYEGLETQYF
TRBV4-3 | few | CASSQDPLADTQYF
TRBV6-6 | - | CASSHSTDTQYF
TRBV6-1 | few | CASKKEGTASGNTIYF
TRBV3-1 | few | CASSRLPGTSVRNEQFF
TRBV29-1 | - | CSVDPTGSKNIQYF
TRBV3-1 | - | CASSPRVMGVETQYF
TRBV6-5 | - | CASRYRDRGVYEQYF
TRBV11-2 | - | CASSFTSGQGQETQYF
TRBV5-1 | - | CASSFIEETQYF
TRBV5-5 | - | CASSPRDRDTQYF
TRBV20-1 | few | CSAREGSYF
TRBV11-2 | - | CASSFGLAEYEQYF
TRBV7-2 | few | CASSPVSTFSYNEQFF
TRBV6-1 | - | CASSPGDRGMNTEAFF
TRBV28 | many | CASSLPQGRVGNEQFF
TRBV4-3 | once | CASSQANGYNEQFF
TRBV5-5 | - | CASSLGQGSHNEQFF
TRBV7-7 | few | CASRPGFRATYEQYF
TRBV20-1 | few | CSALSRQGLTDTQYF
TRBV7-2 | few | CASSSSFEQFF
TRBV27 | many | CASSVTGIIGANVLTF
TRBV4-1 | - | CASSQPGVRVAYEQYF
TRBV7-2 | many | CASSLVWDTQYF
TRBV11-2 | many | CASSLDGRNTGELFF
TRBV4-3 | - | CASSQEVGAQTGELFF
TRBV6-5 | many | CASSWAGVETQYF
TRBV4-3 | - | CASSQAGGSGYTF
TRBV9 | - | CASSINPSGGAHNEQFF
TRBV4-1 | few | CASSQVPGVAYEQYF
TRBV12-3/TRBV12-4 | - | CASSLSGTGGGYTF
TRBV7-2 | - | CASSRGGRGTDTQYF
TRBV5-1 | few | CASSNTGTSGTSTDTQYF
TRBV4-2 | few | CASSQVTQGNEKLFF
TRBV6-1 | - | CAARGASSGNTIYF
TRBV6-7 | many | CARDSGGNPGETTPETQYF
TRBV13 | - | CASRDSVGYGYTF
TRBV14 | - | CASSFRHSPYEQYF
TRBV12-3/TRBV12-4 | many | CASSPPGTGLGYTF
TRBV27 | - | CASSPTTTPDTQYF
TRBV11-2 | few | CASSWLIPSYEQYF
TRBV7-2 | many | CASSLEFGNTIYF
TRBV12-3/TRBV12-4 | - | CASSQMGYEQYF
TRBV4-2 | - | CASSPTRLDRGYEQYF
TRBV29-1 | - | CSAGWAANTEAFF
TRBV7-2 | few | CASSTRQGPKQYF
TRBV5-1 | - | CASSLTASGRSGGDTQYF
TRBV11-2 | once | CAGSGGLSGANVLTF
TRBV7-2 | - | CASSSQTGRNTEAFF
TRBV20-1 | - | CSARALREGPETQYF
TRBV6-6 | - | CASSRDILETQYF
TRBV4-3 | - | CASSQDRRTVYEQYF
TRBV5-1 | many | CASSLDGPPGYTF
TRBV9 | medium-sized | CASSVGQGFNQPQHF
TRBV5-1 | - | CASSRGTSGRGDTQYF
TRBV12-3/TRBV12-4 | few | CASSPGTGVVEQYF